This T cell receptor (beta chain) is drawn from a study of Ad26.COV2.S vaccination and SARS-CoV-2 variants. Background on the study: Ad26.COV2.S shots went into the muscle once or twice, 56 days apart.

The trim removed 2 bases at V and 7 bases at J, leaving 8 bases unmatched. Germline lookup yields CDR1 MDHEN and CDR2 SYDVKM. CDR3 length: 15 residues. Treatment denoted: around 19 received Ad26.COV2.S at low or high dose, single or two shots; roughly five received placebo; per-sample allocation not given. After the first vaccine or placebo injection, samples were drawn on day 63. Within Boston, the person who donated was an adult of 18-55 years. This vaccine is an Ad26 vector that expresses the Wuhan-strain SARS-CoV-2 spike. About this clone itself: Its target is unknown.

Findings and caveats of the study: After vaccination, reports described spike-specific CD8+ and CD4+ T cell responses as showing substantial breadth.

Method: immunoSEQ multiplex PCR; TCRdb's copy keeps in-frame clones and lacks some. The repertoire holds about 350,000 clones, 86% seen once, with roughly 10% in the top ten. The sample consisted of peripheral blood, taken in a trial of Ad26.COV2.S vaccine versus placebo. The sequence derives from a person aged 18-65 years who received the Ad26.COV2.S COVID-19 vaccine or a placebo. The chain couples TRBV28 to TRBJ1-5, with TRBD1 matching 7 bases. CDR3 sequence: CASSLHRQGGQPQHF. In nucleotides, the CDR3 is TGTGCCAGCAGTTTACACCGACAGGGAGGCCAGCCCCAGCATTTT.